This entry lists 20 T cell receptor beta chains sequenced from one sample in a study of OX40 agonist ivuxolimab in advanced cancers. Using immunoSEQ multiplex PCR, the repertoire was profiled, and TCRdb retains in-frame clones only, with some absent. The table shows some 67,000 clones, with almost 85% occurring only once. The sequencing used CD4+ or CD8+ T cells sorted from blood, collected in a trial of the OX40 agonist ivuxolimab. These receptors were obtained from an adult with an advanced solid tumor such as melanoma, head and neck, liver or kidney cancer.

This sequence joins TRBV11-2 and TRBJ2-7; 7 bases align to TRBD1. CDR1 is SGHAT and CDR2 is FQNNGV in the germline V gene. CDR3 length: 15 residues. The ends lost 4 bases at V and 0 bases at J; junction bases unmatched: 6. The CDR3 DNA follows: TGTGCCAGCAGCTGGGGTACAGGGGACTCCTACGAGCAGTACTTC. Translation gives CASSWGTGDSYEQYF.

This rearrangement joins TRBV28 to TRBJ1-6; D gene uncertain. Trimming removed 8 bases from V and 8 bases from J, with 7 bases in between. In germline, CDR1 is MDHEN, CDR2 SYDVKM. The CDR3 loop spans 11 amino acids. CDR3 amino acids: CASSVHSPLHF. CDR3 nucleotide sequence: TGTGCCAGCTCCGTTCATTCACCCCTCCACTTT.

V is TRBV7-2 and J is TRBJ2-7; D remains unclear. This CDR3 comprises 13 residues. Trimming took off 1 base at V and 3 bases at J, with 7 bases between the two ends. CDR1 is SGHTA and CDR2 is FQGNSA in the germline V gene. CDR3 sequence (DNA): TGTGCCAGCAGCTTAGAAAGACTCTACGAGCAGTACTTC. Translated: CASSLERLYEQYF.

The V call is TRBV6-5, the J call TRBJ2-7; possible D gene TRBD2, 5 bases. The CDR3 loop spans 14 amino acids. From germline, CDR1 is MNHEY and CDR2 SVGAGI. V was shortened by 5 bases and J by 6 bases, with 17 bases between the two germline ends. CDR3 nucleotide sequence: TGTGCCAGCAGTGCTACCGTTCTTCGGGGCGAGCAGTACTTC. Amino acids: CASSATVLRGEQYF.

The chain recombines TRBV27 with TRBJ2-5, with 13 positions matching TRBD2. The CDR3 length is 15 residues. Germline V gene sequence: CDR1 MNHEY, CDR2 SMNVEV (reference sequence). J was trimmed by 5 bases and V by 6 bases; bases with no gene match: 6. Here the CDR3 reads CASRYGTSGTETQYF. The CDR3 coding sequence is TGTGCCAGCAGATACGGGACTAGCGGGACCGAGACCCAGTACTTC.

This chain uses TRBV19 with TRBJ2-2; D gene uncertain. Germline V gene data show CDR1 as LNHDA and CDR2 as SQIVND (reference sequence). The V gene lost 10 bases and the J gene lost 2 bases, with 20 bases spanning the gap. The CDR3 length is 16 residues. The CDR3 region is CAIPRANNHNTGELFF. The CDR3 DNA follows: TGTGCCATCCCAAGGGCAAATAATCACAACACCGGGGAGCTGTTTTTT. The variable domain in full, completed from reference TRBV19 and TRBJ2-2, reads DGGITQSPKYLFRKEGQNVTLSCEQNLNHDAMYWYRQDPGQGLRLIYYSQIVNDFQKGDIAEGYSVSREKKESFPLTVTSAQKNPTAFYLCAIPRANNHNTGELFFGEGSRLTVL.

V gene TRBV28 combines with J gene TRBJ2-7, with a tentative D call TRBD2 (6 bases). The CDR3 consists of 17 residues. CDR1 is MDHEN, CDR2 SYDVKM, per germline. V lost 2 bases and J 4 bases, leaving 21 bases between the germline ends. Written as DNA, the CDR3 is TGTGCCAGCAGTTTACCGGGAGCGGCCTGGGGCAAATACGAGCAGTACTTC. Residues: CASSLPGAAWGKYEQYF.

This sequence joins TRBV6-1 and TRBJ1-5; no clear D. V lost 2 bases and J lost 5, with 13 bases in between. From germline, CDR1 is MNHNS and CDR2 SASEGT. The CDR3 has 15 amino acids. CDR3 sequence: CASSESDINHQPQHF. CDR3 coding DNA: TGTGCCAGCAGTGAATCCGACATTAATCATCAGCCCCAGCATTTT.

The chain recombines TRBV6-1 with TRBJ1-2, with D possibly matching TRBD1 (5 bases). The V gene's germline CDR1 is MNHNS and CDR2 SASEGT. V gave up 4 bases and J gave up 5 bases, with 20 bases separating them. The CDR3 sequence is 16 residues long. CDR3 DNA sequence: TGTGCCAGCAGTGCTCGCGCCTGGGACCAGGGATATGGCTACACCTTC. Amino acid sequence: CASSARAWDQGYGYTF.

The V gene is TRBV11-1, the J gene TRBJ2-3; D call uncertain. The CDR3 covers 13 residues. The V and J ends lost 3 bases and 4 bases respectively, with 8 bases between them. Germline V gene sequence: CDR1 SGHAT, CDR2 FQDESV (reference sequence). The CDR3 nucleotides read TGTGCCAGCAGCTTCCTTGGGTCAGATACGCAGTATTTT. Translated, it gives CASSFLGSDTQYF.

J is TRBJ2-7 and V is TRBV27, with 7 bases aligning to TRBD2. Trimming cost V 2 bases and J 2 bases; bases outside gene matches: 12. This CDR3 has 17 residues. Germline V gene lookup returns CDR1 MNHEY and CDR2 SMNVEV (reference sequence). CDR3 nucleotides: TGTGCCAGCAGTTTAGTTGGCCGGGACTACCGCACCTACGAGCAGTACTTC. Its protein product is CASSLVGRDYRTYEQYF.

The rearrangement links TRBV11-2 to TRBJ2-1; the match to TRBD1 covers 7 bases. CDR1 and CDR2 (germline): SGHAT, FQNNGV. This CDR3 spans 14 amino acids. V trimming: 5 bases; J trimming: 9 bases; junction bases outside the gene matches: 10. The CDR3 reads CASSPEQGRREQFF. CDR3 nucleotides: TGTGCCAGCAGCCCCGAACAGGGGCGCCGTGAGCAGTTCTTC.

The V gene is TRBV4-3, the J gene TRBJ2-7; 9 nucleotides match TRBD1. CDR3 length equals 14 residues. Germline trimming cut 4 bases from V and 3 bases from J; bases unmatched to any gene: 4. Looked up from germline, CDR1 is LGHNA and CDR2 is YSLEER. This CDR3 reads CASSPGQGGYEQYF. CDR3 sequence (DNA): TGCGCCAGCAGCCCGGGACAGGGAGGCTACGAGCAGTACTTC.

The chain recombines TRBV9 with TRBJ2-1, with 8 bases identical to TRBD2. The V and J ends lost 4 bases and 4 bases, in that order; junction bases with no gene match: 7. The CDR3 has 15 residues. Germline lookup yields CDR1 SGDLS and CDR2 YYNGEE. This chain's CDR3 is CASSLTGGHYNEQFF. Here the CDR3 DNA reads TGTGCCAGCAGCCTTACGGGGGGGCATTACAATGAGCAGTTCTTC.

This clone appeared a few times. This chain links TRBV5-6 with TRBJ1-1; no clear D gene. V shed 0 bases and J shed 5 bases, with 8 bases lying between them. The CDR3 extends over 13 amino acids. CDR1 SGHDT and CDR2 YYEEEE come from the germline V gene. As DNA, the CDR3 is TGTGCCAGCAGCTTGGGGGAATCGACTGAAGCTTTCTTT. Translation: CASSLGESTEAFF.

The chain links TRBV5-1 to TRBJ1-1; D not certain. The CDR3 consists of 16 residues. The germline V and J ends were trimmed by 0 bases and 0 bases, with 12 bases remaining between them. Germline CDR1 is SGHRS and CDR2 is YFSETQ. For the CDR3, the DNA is TGCGCCAGCAGCTTGGATCCGGGCTCCATGAACACTGAAGCTTTCTTT. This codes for CASSLDPGSMNTEAFF.

In nucleotides, the CDR3 is TGTGCCAGCAGCGACATCTGGGGCAATCAGCCCCAGCATTTT. Translated: CASSDIWGNQPQHF. The genes are TRBV6-1 and TRBJ1-5; D is unclear. The CDR3 has 14 residues. The V gene lost 6 bases and the J gene lost 2 bases, with 11 bases spanning the gap. Germline V gene lookup returns CDR1 MNHNS and CDR2 SASEGT.

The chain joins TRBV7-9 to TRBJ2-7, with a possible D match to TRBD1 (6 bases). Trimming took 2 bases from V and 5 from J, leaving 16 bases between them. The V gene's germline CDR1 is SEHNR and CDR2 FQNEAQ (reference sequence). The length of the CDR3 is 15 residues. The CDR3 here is CASSLSGYRDHEQYF. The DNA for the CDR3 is TGTGCCAGCAGCTTATCTGGGTACAGGGACCACGAGCAGTACTTC.

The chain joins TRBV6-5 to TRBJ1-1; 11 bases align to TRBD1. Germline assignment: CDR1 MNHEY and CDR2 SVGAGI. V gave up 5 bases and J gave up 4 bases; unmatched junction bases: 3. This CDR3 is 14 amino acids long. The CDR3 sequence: CASSRGTGGTEAFF. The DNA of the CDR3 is TGTGCCAGCAGTCGAGGGACAGGGGGCACTGAAGCTTTCTTT.

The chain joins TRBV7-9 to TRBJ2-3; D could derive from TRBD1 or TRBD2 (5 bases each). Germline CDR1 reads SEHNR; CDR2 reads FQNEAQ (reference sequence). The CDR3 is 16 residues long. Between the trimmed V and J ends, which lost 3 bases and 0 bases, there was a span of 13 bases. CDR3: CASSFSGTSSTDTQYF. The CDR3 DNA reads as TGTGCCAGCAGCTTTTCGGGGACCTCTAGCACAGATACGCAGTATTTT. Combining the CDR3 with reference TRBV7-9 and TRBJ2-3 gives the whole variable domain DTGVSQNPRHKITKRGQNVTFRCDPISEHNRLYWYRQTLGQGPEFLTYFQNEAQLEKSRLLSDRFSAERPKGSFSTLEIQRTEQGDSAMYLCASSFSGTSSTDTQYFGPGTRLTVL.